This paragraph reports one T cell receptor (beta chain). This may be a read error: a much more frequent sequence differs by one nucleotide. The TCR beta CDR3 region was amplified by multiplex PCR employing 32 V and 13 J primers. From the multiplex PCR reads, TCRdb called clonotypes with MiXCR, one entry per CDR3 protein. The profile covers some 10,000 distinct CDR3 sequences, with just under 30% appearing a single time and approximately 8.7% taken by the ten largest. Template input was genomic DNA from bulk tumor (approximately 640 ng per sample). Biopsies that were spaced far apart were taken, several per primary tumor, during surgery. Enrolled individuals presented with untreated, newly diagnosed non-small cell lung cancer and received curative surgery. This sample was included in a study of immune heterogeneity within non-small cell lung tumors. CDR3 length: 14 amino acids. V lost 0 bases and J lost 5, with 12 bases in between. Germline CDR1 reads SGHRS; CDR2 reads YFSETQ.

This sequence originates from a woman between 55 and 75 years old with non-small cell lung cancer. The J gene is TRBJ2-7, the V gene TRBV5-1; possibly TRBD1 for D (6 bases). Sequenced sample: lung tumor tissue. The CDR3 coding sequence is TGCGCCAGCAGCTTGGATGACAGGAATCACGAGCAGTACTTC. Residues: CASSLDDRNHEQYF.